The rows below give T cell receptor beta chains drawn from one sample of a study of T cells in Graves' hyperthyroidism and ophthalmopathy. TCRdb re-called the multiplex PCR reads through MiXCR, storing one row per CDR3 protein. The table lists about 600,000 distinct CDR3 sequences, approximately 15% of them singletons. The specimen was blood. These receptors all stem from a woman in her fifties or sixties with Graves' ophthalmopathy. The CDR3 runs from the conserved cysteine through the conserved F or W. The D gene is left open where the match is weak. A row's size may be missing; if present it is once, few, many or a size class.

V gene: TRBV7-2
D gene: TRBD2
J gene: TRBJ2-5
clone size: many
CDR3 protein: CASSPHGLAAQETQYF
CDR3 DNA: TGTGCCAGCAGCCCCCATGGACTAGCTGCCCAAGAGACCCAGTACTTC

V gene: TRBV5-1
D gene: TRBD2
J gene: TRBJ2-7
clone size: many
CDR3 protein: CASSFTSGSRNEQYF
CDR3 DNA: TGCGCCAGCAGCTTCACAAGCGGGAGTAGGAACGAGCAGTACTTC

V gene: TRBV3-1
D gene: .
J gene: TRBJ2-1
clone size: .
CDR3 protein: CASSQSGGIPYNEQFF
CDR3 DNA: TGTGCCAGCAGCCAAAGCGGCGGTATACCGTACAATGAGCAGTTCTTC

V gene: TRBV11-2
D gene: .
J gene: TRBJ2-7
clone size: many
CDR3 protein: CASTFSGEQYF
CDR3 DNA: TGTGCCAGCACCTTTTCTGGCGAGCAGTACTTC

V gene: TRBV7-9
D gene: TRBD1
J gene: TRBJ1-6
clone size: .
CDR3 protein: CASTRDRVSPLHF
CDR3 DNA: TGTGCCAGCACCCGGGACAGGGTTTCACCCCTCCACTTT

V gene: TRBV6-1
D gene: .
J gene: TRBJ2-1
clone size: many
CDR3 protein: CASSYSRSASSYNEQFF
CDR3 DNA: TGTGCCAGCAGTTACTCCCGAAGCGCATCCTCCTACAATGAGCAGTTCTTC

V gene: TRBV28
D gene: .
J gene: TRBJ1-1
clone size: many
CDR3 protein: CASSLGASTLTEAFF
CDR3 DNA: TGTGCCAGCAGTTTAGGAGCAAGTACTCTGACTGAAGCTTTCTTT

V gene: TRBV7-2
D gene: TRBD2
J gene: TRBJ2-5
clone size: many
CDR3 protein: CASSPRGLAEQQETQYF
CDR3 DNA: TGTGCCAGCAGCCCCCGGGGACTAGCGGAACAACAAGAGACCCAGTACTTC

V gene: TRBV7-2
D gene: .
J gene: TRBJ2-3
clone size: many
CDR3 protein: CASSRSRGASTDTQYF
CDR3 DNA: TGTGCCAGCAGCCGCTCCCGGGGAGCCAGCACAGATACGCAGTATTTT

V gene: TRBV5-6
D gene: .
J gene: TRBJ2-1
clone size: .
CDR3 protein: CASGSGRRDEQFF
CDR3 DNA: TGTGCCAGCGGATCGGGGAGGCGGGATGAGCAGTTCTTC

V gene: TRBV30
D gene: TRBD1
J gene: TRBJ2-7
clone size: many
CDR3 protein: CAWRQGYEQYF
CDR3 DNA: TGTGCCTGGAGACAGGGGTACGAGCAGTACTTC

V gene: TRBV14
D gene: TRBD2
J gene: TRBJ2-3
clone size: .
CDR3 protein: CASSQEAMGLYTDTQYF
CDR3 DNA: TGTGCCAGCAGCCAAGAGGCGATGGGACTATACACAGATACGCAGTATTTT

V gene: TRBV29-1
D gene: TRBD1
J gene: TRBJ2-1
clone size: many
CDR3 protein: CSVEGDRGNEQFF
CDR3 DNA: TGCAGCGTGGAGGGGGACAGGGGCAATGAGCAGTTCTTC

V gene: TRBV12-3/TRBV12-4
D gene: TRBD2
J gene: TRBJ2-1
clone size: many
CDR3 protein: CASSFGLAGVVQFF
CDR3 DNA: TGTGCCAGCAGTTTCGGACTAGCGGGAGTCGTGCAGTTCTTC

V gene: TRBV12-5
D gene: .
J gene: TRBJ1-3
clone size: many
CDR3 protein: CASGPDPGLAGGNTIYF
CDR3 DNA: TGTGCTAGTGGTCCAGACCCGGGACTGGCTGGAGGAAACACCATATATTTT

V gene: TRBV30
D gene: TRBD2
J gene: TRBJ2-2
clone size: many
CDR3 protein: CAWSAGGFTGELFF
CDR3 DNA: TGTGCCTGGAGTGCGGGAGGGTTCACCGGGGAGCTGTTTTTT